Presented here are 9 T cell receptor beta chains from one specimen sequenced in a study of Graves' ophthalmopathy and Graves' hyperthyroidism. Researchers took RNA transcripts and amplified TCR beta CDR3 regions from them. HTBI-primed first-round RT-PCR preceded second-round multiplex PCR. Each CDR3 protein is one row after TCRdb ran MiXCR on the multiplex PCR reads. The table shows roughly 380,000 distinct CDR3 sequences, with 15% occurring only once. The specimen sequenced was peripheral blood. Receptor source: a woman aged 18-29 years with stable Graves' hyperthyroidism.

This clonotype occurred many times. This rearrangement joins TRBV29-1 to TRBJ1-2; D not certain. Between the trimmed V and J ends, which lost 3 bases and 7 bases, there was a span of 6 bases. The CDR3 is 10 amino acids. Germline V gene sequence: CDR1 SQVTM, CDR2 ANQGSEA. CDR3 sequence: CSVEDGGYTF. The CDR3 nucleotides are TGCAGCGTTGAGGACGGTGGCTACACCTTC. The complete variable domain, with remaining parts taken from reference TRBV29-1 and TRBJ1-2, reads SAVISQKPSRDICQRGTSLTIQCQVDSQVTMMFWYRQQPGQSLTLIATANQGSEATYESGFVIDKFPISRPNLTFSTLTVSNMSPEDSSIYLCSVEDGGYTFGSGTRLTVV.

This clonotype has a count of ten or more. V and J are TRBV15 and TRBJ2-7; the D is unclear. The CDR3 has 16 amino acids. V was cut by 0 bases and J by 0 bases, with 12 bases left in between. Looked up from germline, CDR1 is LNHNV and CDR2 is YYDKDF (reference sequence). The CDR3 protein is CATSRDIGASSYEQYF. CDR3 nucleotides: TGTGCCACCAGCAGAGATATAGGCGCCAGCTCCTACGAGCAGTACTTC.

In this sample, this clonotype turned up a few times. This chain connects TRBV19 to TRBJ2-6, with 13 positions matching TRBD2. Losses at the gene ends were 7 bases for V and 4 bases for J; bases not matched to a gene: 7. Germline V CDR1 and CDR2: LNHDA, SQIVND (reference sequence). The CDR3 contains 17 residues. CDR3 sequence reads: CASKRGLAGAGANVLTF. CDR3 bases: TGTGCCAGTAAACGAGGACTAGCGGGGGCCGGGGCCAACGTCCTGACTTTC. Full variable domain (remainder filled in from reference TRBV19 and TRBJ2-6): DGGITQSPKYLFRKEGQNVTLSCEQNLNHDAMYWYRQDPGQGLRLIYYSQIVNDFQKGDIAEGYSVSREKKESFPLTVTSAQKNPTAFYLCASKRGLAGAGANVLTFGAGSRLTVL.

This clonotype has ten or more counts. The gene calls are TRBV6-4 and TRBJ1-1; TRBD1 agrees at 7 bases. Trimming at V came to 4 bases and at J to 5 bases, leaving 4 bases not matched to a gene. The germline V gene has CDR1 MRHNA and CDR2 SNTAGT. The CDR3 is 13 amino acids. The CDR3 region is CASSVQGGTEAFF. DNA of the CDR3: TGTGCCAGCAGTGTCCAGGGGGGGACTGAAGCTTTCTTT.

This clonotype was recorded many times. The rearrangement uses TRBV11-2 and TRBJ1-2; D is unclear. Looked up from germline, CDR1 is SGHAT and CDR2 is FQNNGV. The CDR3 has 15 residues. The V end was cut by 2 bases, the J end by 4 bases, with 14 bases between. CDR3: CASSLNWYDRYGYTF. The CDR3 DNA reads TGTGCCAGCAGCTTAAATTGGTACGACCGCTATGGCTACACCTTC.

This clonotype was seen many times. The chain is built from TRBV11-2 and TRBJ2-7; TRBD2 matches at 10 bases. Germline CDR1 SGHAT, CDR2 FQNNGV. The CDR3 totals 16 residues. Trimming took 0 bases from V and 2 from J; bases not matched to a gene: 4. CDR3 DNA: TGTGCCAGCAGCTTAGAATCCAGCGGGGGGGCCTACGAGCAGTACTTC. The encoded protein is CASSLESSGGAYEQYF.

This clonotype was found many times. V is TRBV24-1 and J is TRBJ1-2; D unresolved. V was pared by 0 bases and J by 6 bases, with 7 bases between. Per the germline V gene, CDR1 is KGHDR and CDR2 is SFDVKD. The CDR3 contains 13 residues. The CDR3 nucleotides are TGTGCCACCAGTGATTTGCGGGGTGATGGCTACACCTTC. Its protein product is CATSDLRGDGYTF.

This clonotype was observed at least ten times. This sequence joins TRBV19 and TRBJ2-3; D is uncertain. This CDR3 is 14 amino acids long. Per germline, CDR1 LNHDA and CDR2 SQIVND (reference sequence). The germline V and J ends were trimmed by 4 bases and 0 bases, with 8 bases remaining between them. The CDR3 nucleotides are TGTGCCAGTAGTACCCTGACTAGCACAGATACGCAGTATTTT. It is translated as CASSTLTSTDTQYF. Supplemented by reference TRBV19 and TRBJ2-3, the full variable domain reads DGGITQSPKYLFRKEGQNVTLSCEQNLNHDAMYWYRQDPGQGLRLIYYSQIVNDFQKGDIAEGYSVSREKKESFPLTVTSAQKNPTAFYLCASSTLTSTDTQYFGPGTRLTVL.

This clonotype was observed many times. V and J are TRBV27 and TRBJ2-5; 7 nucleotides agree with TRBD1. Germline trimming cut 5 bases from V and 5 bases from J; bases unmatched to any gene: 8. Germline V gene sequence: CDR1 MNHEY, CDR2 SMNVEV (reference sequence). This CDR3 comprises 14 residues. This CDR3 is CASSPTGAWETQYF. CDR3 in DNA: TGTGCCAGCAGTCCTACAGGGGCTTGGGAGACCCAGTACTTC.